This T cell receptor beta chain is from a study of blood T cell repertoires in COVID-19. Study-level background: The origin of the acute and convalescent COVID-19 samples was the United States, Italy and Spain. Nucleic acid was either cDNA or gDNA, and it came from T cells, B-cell-depleted T cells, or PBMCs.

CDR3 length: 15 residues. CDR1 SGHTA and CDR2 FQGNSA come from the germline V gene. Trimming took 5 bases from V and 4 from J; bases not matched to a gene: 8. Per the original data handling: Scientists estimated how many nucleated cells there were by amplifying reference gene primers. Profiling relied on immunoSEQ multiplex PCR, and the TCRdb table lists in-frame clones only, not all of them. Clone size and the V and J calls come from that table; the DNA yielded D and trimming. The data contain a few hundred thousand clones, around 80% of them singletons. The chain combines TRBV7-2 with TRBJ2-3; 8 nucleotides agree with TRBD2. The source of this sequence is a human donor in a cohort sampled during active COVID-19. The specimen was peripheral blood. CDR3 in DNA: TGTGCCAGCAGCCCCGGACTAGCCCGCGCAGATACGCAGTATTTT. This encodes CASSPGLARADTQYF.